The clone carrying this T cell receptor beta chain turned up a few times. Its specificity is not known. Production of TCR cDNA was by 5'RACE template switching, which also added a universal primer site and UMIs. TCRdb processed the 5' RACE reads anew with MiXCR; each CDR3 protein has one entry. Of 550,000 to 750,000 distinct CDR3 sequences in the sample, 13% were seen once. This record comes from a study of T cells after yellow fever vaccination. General study findings and limits: Booster samples showed a return of most primary-vaccination clones (around 95% CD4, 80% to 90% CD8). FACS-sorted repertoires might harbor abundant contaminating clonotypes from the bulk population. Faster peaking, at day 5 versus 15, marked a secondary response that was weaker.

Germline values: CDR1 LNHDA, CDR2 SQIVND (reference sequence). After removal of 5 bases from V and 0 bases from J, the junction contained 8 bases not matched to a gene. There are 16 residues in the CDR3. This TCR came from a young man who received the YFV17D yellow fever vaccine. Sequences were derived from PBMCs, sampled on the day of the yellow fever booster vaccination. This chain links TRBV19 with TRBJ1-2; 8 positions match TRBD1. The CDR3 DNA reads TGTGCCAGTAGTCAGACAGGGGCTCAAGCTAACTATGGCTACACCTTC. Amino acids: CASSQTGAQANYGYTF.